These T cell receptor beta chains were read from a single sample in a study of shared clonotypes between healthy human individuals. Method: immunoSEQ multiplex PCR; TCRdb's copy keeps in-frame clones and lacks some. This table has fewer than 850,000 clones, 90% appearing once. Input material: memory CD8+ T cells from PBMCs. These receptors were taken from a man aged 18 to 35 in good health. Some clones in this sample may be carry-over from other donors' samples. Both conserved end residues are part of each CDR3. A D gene is named only where the DNA matches it firmly. Clone size, where shown, is once, few, many, or a class for clones that have expanded.

d_gene: -
j_gene: TRBJ1-1
abundance: few
v_gene: TRBV4-2
CDR3nt: TGTGCCAGCAGCCAATATTATGAACACCCGAACACTGAAGCTTTCTTT
CDR3aa: CASSQYYEHPNTEAFF

d_gene: TRBD2
j_gene: TRBJ2-1
abundance: -
v_gene: TRBV27
CDR3nt: TGTGCCAGCAGTCCGTCTAGCGGGAATGCCTACAATGAGCAGTTCTTC
CDR3aa: CASSPSSGNAYNEQFF

d_gene: TRBD1
j_gene: TRBJ2-7
abundance: -
v_gene: TRBV27
CDR3nt: TGTGCCAGCGGGGCCGGGACAGCCTTATACGAGCAGTACTTC
CDR3aa: CASGAGTALYEQYF

d_gene: -
j_gene: TRBJ2-4
abundance: -
v_gene: TRBV28
CDR3nt: TGTGCCAGCAGTCTGAGAGGGGGGGCCCTCAAAAACATTCAGTACTTC
CDR3aa: CASSLRGGALKNIQYF

d_gene: -
j_gene: TRBJ2-1
abundance: -
v_gene: TRBV27
CDR3nt: TGTGCCAGCAGTTTATCGAGAGGAGCCGGTAATGAGCAGTTCTTC
CDR3aa: CASSLSRGAGNEQFF

d_gene: -
j_gene: TRBJ2-1
abundance: -
v_gene: TRBV28
CDR3nt: TGTGCCAGCAGTGGATGGACCAATGAGCAGTTCTTC
CDR3aa: CASSGWTNEQFF

d_gene: -
j_gene: TRBJ1-2
abundance: once
v_gene: TRBV11-2
CDR3nt: TGTGCCAGCAGCTTGGTCTATGGCTACACCTTC
CDR3aa: CASSLVYGYTF

d_gene: -
j_gene: TRBJ2-2
abundance: few
v_gene: TRBV29-1
CDR3nt: TGCAGCGTCGAACAGGGGAACACCGGGGAGCTGTTTTTT
CDR3aa: CSVEQGNTGELFF

d_gene: -
j_gene: TRBJ2-2
abundance: -
v_gene: TRBV29-1
CDR3nt: TGCAGCGCGCTTGGGACGGCGAACACCGGGGAGCTGTTTTTT
CDR3aa: CSALGTANTGELFF

d_gene: TRBD2
j_gene: TRBJ2-1
abundance: -
v_gene: TRBV27
CDR3nt: TGTGCCAGCGAACCATTCAGCGGGAGAGAGGGTGAGCAGTTCTTC
CDR3aa: CASEPFSGREGEQFF

d_gene: TRBD1
j_gene: TRBJ2-3
abundance: -
v_gene: TRBV27
CDR3nt: TGTGCCAGCAGTTTAATAGGGGGCGTCCCCACAGATACGCAGTATTTT
CDR3aa: CASSLIGGVPTDTQYF

d_gene: -
j_gene: TRBJ1-3
abundance: once
v_gene: TRBV7-8
CDR3nt: TGTGCCAGCAGCTTATGGACTGTCCCCTCTGGAAACACCATATATTTT
CDR3aa: CASSLWTVPSGNTIYF

d_gene: TRBD2
j_gene: TRBJ2-1
abundance: once
v_gene: TRBV5-5
CDR3nt: TGTGCCAGCAGCTCGGGGACTAGCGGGAGCTCCTACAATGAGCAGTTCTTC
CDR3aa: CASSSGTSGSSYNEQFF

d_gene: -
j_gene: TRBJ1-4
abundance: -
v_gene: TRBV4-3
CDR3nt: TGCGCCAGCAGCCAAGAGTTCAGTGGCGAAGCTCTTAATGAAAAACTGTTTTTT
CDR3aa: CASSQEFSGEALNEKLFF

d_gene: TRBD1
j_gene: TRBJ1-1
abundance: few
v_gene: TRBV4-1
CDR3nt: TGCGCCAGCCAAGACAGGGGGCCTTCTCACACTGAAGCTTTCTTT
CDR3aa: CASQDRGPSHTEAFF

d_gene: -
j_gene: TRBJ2-1
abundance: once
v_gene: TRBV7-2
CDR3nt: TGTGCCAGCAGCTTGGTTATGGCGCCAAACAATGAGCAGTTCTTC
CDR3aa: CASSLVMAPNNEQFF

d_gene: TRBD2
j_gene: TRBJ2-1
abundance: -
v_gene: TRBV30
CDR3nt: TGTGCCTGGAGTTCTGGACTAGCGGGAGATGTCAGGTCCTACAATGAGCAGTTCTTC
CDR3aa: CAWSSGLAGDVRSYNEQFF

d_gene: -
j_gene: TRBJ2-7
abundance: once
v_gene: TRBV6-1
CDR3nt: TGTGCCAGCAGTGAATCCTCGGCGGGCACCGGGGAAGAGCAGTACTTC
CDR3aa: CASSESSAGTGEEQYF

d_gene: -
j_gene: TRBJ2-4
abundance: -
v_gene: TRBV29-1
CDR3nt: TGCAGCTTTCTTCGGTCGGGGAATCCCAAAAACATTCAGTACTTC
CDR3aa: CSFLRSGNPKNIQYF

d_gene: -
j_gene: TRBJ2-7
abundance: once
v_gene: TRBV7-9
CDR3nt: TGTGCCAGCAGCCACGCCCTAGCGCGAAGCTCCTACGAGCAGTACTTC
CDR3aa: CASSHALARSSYEQYF

d_gene: -
j_gene: TRBJ2-7
abundance: -
v_gene: TRBV14
CDR3nt: TGTGCCAGCAGCCCAGGAGACTACGAGCAGTACTTC
CDR3aa: CASSPGDYEQYF

d_gene: -
j_gene: TRBJ2-7
abundance: -
v_gene: TRBV30
CDR3nt: TGTGCCTGGAGTTGGACAGCCTACGAGCAGTACTTC
CDR3aa: CAWSWTAYEQYF

d_gene: -
j_gene: TRBJ2-6
abundance: -
v_gene: TRBV7-3
CDR3nt: TGTGCCAGCAGACACCAGAGCTCTGGGGCCAACGTCCTGACTTTC
CDR3aa: CASRHQSSGANVLTF

d_gene: -
j_gene: TRBJ2-1
abundance: -
v_gene: TRBV4-1
CDR3nt: TGCGCCAGCAGCCACCTACATAGCTCCTACAATGAGCAGTTCTTC
CDR3aa: CASSHLHSSYNEQFF

d_gene: TRBD2
j_gene: TRBJ2-1
abundance: once
v_gene: TRBV7-9
CDR3nt: TGTGCCAGCAGCCCTCTGGGCGGGAGTCTCTACAATGAGCAGTTCTTC
CDR3aa: CASSPLGGSLYNEQFF

d_gene: TRBD1
j_gene: TRBJ2-5
abundance: -
v_gene: TRBV19
CDR3nt: TGTGCCAGTAGTAGGGCTACAGGGGATGGGACCCAGTACTTC
CDR3aa: CASSRATGDGTQYF

d_gene: TRBD1
j_gene: TRBJ1-2
abundance: -
v_gene: TRBV25-1
CDR3nt: TGTGCCAGCTCAATGGACAGGGCGATTGGCTACACCTTC
CDR3aa: CASSMDRAIGYTF

d_gene: -
j_gene: TRBJ1-2
abundance: -
v_gene: TRBV7-3
CDR3nt: TGTGCCAGCAGCCCTTTCGGGGTGTTTGATGGCTACACCTTC
CDR3aa: CASSPFGVFDGYTF

d_gene: -
j_gene: TRBJ1-1
abundance: -
v_gene: TRBV28
CDR3nt: TGTGCCAGCAGTTTCGACCTTGGGGGCACTGAAGCTTTCTTT
CDR3aa: CASSFDLGGTEAFF

d_gene: TRBD1
j_gene: TRBJ2-5
abundance: -
v_gene: TRBV4-1
CDR3nt: TGCGCCAGCAGCGCGCCCACAGGGGTGGAGACCCAGTACTTC
CDR3aa: CASSAPTGVETQYF

d_gene: -
j_gene: TRBJ2-7
abundance: -
v_gene: TRBV27
CDR3nt: TGTGCCAGCAGTTTATCGGTAACCTACGAGCAGTACTTC
CDR3aa: CASSLSVTYEQYF

d_gene: TRBD2
j_gene: TRBJ2-5
abundance: -
v_gene: TRBV7-3
CDR3nt: TGTGCCAGCAGCTTCGGTAGCGGGAGTAGGGAGACCCAGTACTTC
CDR3aa: CASSFGSGSRETQYF

d_gene: TRBD2
j_gene: TRBJ2-7
abundance: -
v_gene: TRBV7-6
CDR3nt: TGTGCCAGCAGCTCTGGACTCGCAATCGGGGGGACCTCCTACGAGCAGTACTTC
CDR3aa: CASSSGLAIGGTSYEQYF

d_gene: -
j_gene: TRBJ2-7
abundance: once
v_gene: TRBV7-6
CDR3nt: TGTGCCAGCAGCTTAGGGGGAGGAGGATACGAGCAGTACTTC
CDR3aa: CASSLGGGGYEQYF

d_gene: TRBD2
j_gene: TRBJ2-1
abundance: -
v_gene: TRBV9
CDR3nt: TGTGCCAGCAGCGTAGTAGACCGACCGGGACTAGCGGGAGGCTACAATGAGCAGTTCTTC
CDR3aa: CASSVVDRPGLAGGYNEQFF

d_gene: -
j_gene: TRBJ2-6
abundance: once
v_gene: TRBV7-9
CDR3nt: TGTGCCAGCAGCTTACCAGGGGCCCGCTCTGGGGCCAACGTCCTGACTTTC
CDR3aa: CASSLPGARSGANVLTF

d_gene: -
j_gene: TRBJ2-7
abundance: once
v_gene: TRBV7-9
CDR3nt: TGTGCCAGCAGCTCTCCGGGAGAGGGCCACGAGCAGTACTTC
CDR3aa: CASSSPGEGHEQYF

d_gene: -
j_gene: TRBJ2-5
abundance: -
v_gene: TRBV7-9
CDR3nt: TGTGCCAGCAGCTTAGCGACCAAGACCCAGTACTTC
CDR3aa: CASSLATKTQYF

d_gene: -
j_gene: TRBJ1-3
abundance: -
v_gene: TRBV27
CDR3nt: TGTGCCAGCAGAGTTACTTTAGGGGGAAACACCATATATTTT
CDR3aa: CASRVTLGGNTIYF

d_gene: TRBD1
j_gene: TRBJ2-6
abundance: once
v_gene: TRBV5-1
CDR3nt: TGCGCCAGCAGCTTGTTTATCACAGGGGGCGGAAACTCTGGGGCCAACGTCCTGACTTTC
CDR3aa: CASSLFITGGGNSGANVLTF

d_gene: -
j_gene: TRBJ1-1
abundance: -
v_gene: TRBV30
CDR3nt: TGTGCCTGGAGTGTCCTGGGCACTGAAGCTTTCTTT
CDR3aa: CAWSVLGTEAFF

d_gene: -
j_gene: TRBJ1-2
abundance: -
v_gene: TRBV9
CDR3nt: TGTGCCAGCAGCGCACTTTATGGCTACACCTTC
CDR3aa: CASSALYGYTF

d_gene: -
j_gene: TRBJ2-7
abundance: -
v_gene: TRBV28
CDR3nt: TGTGCCAGCGCCGACAGGAGCTACGAGCAGTACTTC
CDR3aa: CASADRSYEQYF

d_gene: TRBD2
j_gene: TRBJ2-2
abundance: few
v_gene: TRBV10-1
CDR3nt: TGCGCCAGCAGTGGGGGACTAGCGGGCCCGTCAGGGGAGCTGTTTTTT
CDR3aa: CASSGGLAGPSGELFF

d_gene: TRBD1
j_gene: TRBJ2-2
abundance: -
v_gene: TRBV9
CDR3nt: TGTGCCAGCAGCGCGGGGCCCGGACAGGCCGGGCCCGCCGGGGAGCTGTTTTTT
CDR3aa: CASSAGPGQAGPAGELFF

d_gene: -
j_gene: TRBJ2-7
abundance: -
v_gene: TRBV5-6
CDR3nt: TGTGCCAGCAGCCCGGTGGGGCTCCCCTACGAGCAGTACTTC
CDR3aa: CASSPVGLPYEQYF

d_gene: TRBD2
j_gene: TRBJ2-1
abundance: once
v_gene: TRBV27
CDR3nt: TGTGCCAGCAGTATAGCGGGTTCCTACAATGAGCAGTTCTTC
CDR3aa: CASSIAGSYNEQFF

d_gene: -
j_gene: TRBJ2-1
abundance: -
v_gene: TRBV6-6
CDR3nt: TGTGCCAGCAGTTATCCGGCGGGACCCTACAATGAGCAGTTCTTC
CDR3aa: CASSYPAGPYNEQFF

d_gene: TRBD1
j_gene: TRBJ1-5
abundance: -
v_gene: TRBV6-7
CDR3nt: TGTGCCAGCAGTTACCCAAGGGGGCCCAATCAGCCCCAGCATTTT
CDR3aa: CASSYPRGPNQPQHF

d_gene: -
j_gene: TRBJ2-5
abundance: once
v_gene: TRBV5-1
CDR3nt: TGCGCCAGCAGCTTACCCTCGGACCCCCAGTCCGCATCAGAGACCCAGTACTTC
CDR3aa: CASSLPSDPQSASETQYF

d_gene: -
j_gene: TRBJ2-3
abundance: -
v_gene: TRBV11-2
CDR3nt: TGTGCCAGCAGCTTAGCGCCACTGAGCCGCACAGATACGCAGTATTTT
CDR3aa: CASSLAPLSRTDTQYF

d_gene: -
j_gene: TRBJ2-2
abundance: few
v_gene: TRBV7-9
CDR3nt: TGTGCCAGCAGCTTAGAGTTCGCATCAGGGCGACGGACCGGGGAGCTGTTTTTT
CDR3aa: CASSLEFASGRRTGELFF

d_gene: -
j_gene: TRBJ1-2
abundance: -
v_gene: TRBV4-1
CDR3nt: TGCGCCAGCAGCCAAGATTCTATTGGACCCGGCGGCTACACCTTC
CDR3aa: CASSQDSIGPGGYTF

d_gene: -
j_gene: TRBJ2-3
abundance: -
v_gene: TRBV27
CDR3nt: TGTGCCAGCAGTTTTGGGGCCCCGGGCCTAGATACGCAGTATTTT
CDR3aa: CASSFGAPGLDTQYF

d_gene: -
j_gene: TRBJ2-1
abundance: -
v_gene: TRBV7-3
CDR3nt: TGTGCCAGCAGCTTAACGAGCCGCCGGGAGCCCTACAATGAGCAGTTCTTC
CDR3aa: CASSLTSRREPYNEQFF